This T cell receptor beta chain came from a study of blood T cells in healthy people across ages. Study-level points and caveats: A strong correlation was found between TCR beta diversity and the percentage of naive T cells. Estimates of total diversity, which came from one million sequenced T cells, were considered to be underestimates.

For the second PCR, which ran for 7 to 11 cycles, a sample-barcoded 5' primer and a J-beta primer mix were used. MiXCR was run by TCRdb on the 5' RACE reads, yielding one entry per CDR3 protein. The top ten clones hold nearly 20% of a sample with approximately 850,000 distinct CDR3 sequences, about 42% of them seen once. About this clonotype itself: Its antigen is unknown.

V lost 4 bases, J lost 0 bases, and 17 bases lay in between. Germline CDR1 and CDR2: SGHTS and YDEGEE. This CDR3 comprises 17 residues. This receptor was taken from a man in his 60s in good health. V usage is TRBV5-8 and J usage is TRBJ1-5; no definite D call. The sequenced material came from blood. The CDR3: CASSRQATGNSNQPQHF. CDR3 coding DNA: TGTGCCAGCAGCCGCCAAGCGACGGGGAATAGCAATCAGCCCCAGCATTTT.